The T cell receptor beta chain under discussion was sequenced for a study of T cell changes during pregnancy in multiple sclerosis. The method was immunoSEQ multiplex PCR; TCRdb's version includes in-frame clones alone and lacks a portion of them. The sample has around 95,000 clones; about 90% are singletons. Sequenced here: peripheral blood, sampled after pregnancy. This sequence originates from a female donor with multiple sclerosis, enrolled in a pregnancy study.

The CDR3 protein is CASSSIGANTGELFF. DNA of the CDR3: TGTGCCAGCAGTTCAATAGGGGCCAACACCGGGGAGCTGTTTTTT. V and J are TRBV28 and TRBJ2-2; tentatively, D is TRBD1 (5 bases). This CDR3 spans 15 amino acids. V dropped 4 bases and J dropped 2 bases, with 11 bases sitting between them. The germline gives CDR1 MDHEN, CDR2 SYDVKM.